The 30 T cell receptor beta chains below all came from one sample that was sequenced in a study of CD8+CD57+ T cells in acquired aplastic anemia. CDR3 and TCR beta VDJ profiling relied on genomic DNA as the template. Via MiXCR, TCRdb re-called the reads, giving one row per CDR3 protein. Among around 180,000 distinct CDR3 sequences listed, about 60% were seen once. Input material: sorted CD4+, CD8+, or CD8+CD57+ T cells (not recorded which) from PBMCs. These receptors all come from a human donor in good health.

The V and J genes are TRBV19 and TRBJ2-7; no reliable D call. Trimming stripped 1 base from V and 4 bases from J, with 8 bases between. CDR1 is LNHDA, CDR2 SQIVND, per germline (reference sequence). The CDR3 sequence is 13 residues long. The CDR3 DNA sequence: TGTGCCAGTAGTATAGGACACCCATACGAGCAGTACTTC. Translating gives CASSIGHPYEQYF.

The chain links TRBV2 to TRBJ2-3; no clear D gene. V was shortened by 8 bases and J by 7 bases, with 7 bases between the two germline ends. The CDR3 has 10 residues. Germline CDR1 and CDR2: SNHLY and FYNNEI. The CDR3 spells CASLGNTQYF. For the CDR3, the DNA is TGTGCCAGCTTAGGGAATACGCAGTATTTT.

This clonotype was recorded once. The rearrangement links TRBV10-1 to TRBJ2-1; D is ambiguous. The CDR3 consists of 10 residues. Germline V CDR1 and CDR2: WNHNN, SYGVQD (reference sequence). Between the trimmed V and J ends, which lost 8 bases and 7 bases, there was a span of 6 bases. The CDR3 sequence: CASRRNEQFF. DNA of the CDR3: TGCGCCAGCCGACGTAATGAGCAGTTCTTC.

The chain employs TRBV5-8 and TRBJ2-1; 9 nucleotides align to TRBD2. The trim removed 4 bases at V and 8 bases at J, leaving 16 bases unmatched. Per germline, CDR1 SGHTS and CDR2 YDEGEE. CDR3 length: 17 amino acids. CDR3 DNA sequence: TGTGCCAGCAGCCCCGATGAGAGTAGCGGGAGAAGGGATGAGCAGTTCTTC. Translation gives CASSPDESSGRRDEQFF.

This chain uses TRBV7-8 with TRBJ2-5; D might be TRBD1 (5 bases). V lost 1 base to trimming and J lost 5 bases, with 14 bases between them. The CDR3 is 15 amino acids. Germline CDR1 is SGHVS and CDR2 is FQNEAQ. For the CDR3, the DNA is TGTGCCAGCAGCTTAGGACCTCAGGGTCCCGAGACCCAGTACTTC. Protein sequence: CASSLGPQGPETQYF.

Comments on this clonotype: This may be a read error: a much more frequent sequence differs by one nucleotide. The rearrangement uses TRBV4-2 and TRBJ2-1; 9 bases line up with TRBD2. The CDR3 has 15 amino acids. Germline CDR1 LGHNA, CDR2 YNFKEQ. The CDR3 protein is CASSQSLAGRYEQSF. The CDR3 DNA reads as TGTGCCAGCAGCCAAAGTCTAGCGGGAAGATATGAGCAGTCCTTC.

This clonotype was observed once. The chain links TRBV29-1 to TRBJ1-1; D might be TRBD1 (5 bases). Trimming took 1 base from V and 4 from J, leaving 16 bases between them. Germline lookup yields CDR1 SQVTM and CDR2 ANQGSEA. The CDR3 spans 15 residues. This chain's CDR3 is CSVEATRQWSTEAFF. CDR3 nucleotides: TGCAGCGTTGAAGCAACCAGACAGTGGAGCACTGAAGCTTTCTTT.

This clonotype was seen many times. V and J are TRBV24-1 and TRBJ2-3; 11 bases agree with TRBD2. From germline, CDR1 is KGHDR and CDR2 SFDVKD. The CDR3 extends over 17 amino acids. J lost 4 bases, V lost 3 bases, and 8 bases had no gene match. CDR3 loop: CATSDGLAGGVPDTQYF. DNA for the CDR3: TGTGCCACCAGTGATGGGCTAGCGGGGGGAGTCCCAGATACGCAGTATTTT.

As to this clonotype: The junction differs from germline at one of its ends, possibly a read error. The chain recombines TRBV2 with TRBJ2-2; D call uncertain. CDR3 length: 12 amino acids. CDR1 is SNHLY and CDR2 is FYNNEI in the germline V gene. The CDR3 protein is CARGRSAGELFF. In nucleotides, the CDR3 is TGTGCCAGAGGGCGGAGCGCCGGAGAGCTGTTTTTT.

The CDR3 reads CSHKEGVQETQYF. As DNA, the CDR3 is TGCAGCCATAAGGAGGGGGTCCAAGAGACCCAGTACTTC. The chain employs TRBV29-1 and TRBJ2-5; D may correspond to TRBD1 or TRBD2 (6 bases each). This CDR3 spans 13 amino acids. V lost 8 bases to trimming and J lost 1 base, with 14 bases between them. CDR1 is SQVTM and CDR2 is ANQGSEA in the germline V gene.

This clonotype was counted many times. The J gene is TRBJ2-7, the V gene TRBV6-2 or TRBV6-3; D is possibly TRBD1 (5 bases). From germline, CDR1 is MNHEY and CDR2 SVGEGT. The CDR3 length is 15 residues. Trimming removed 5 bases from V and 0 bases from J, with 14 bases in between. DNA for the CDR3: TGTGCCAGCAGTCCTCCGGACATGAACTCCTACGAGCAGTACTTC. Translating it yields CASSPPDMNSYEQYF.

CDR3 sequence: CASSLGPGLAGYEQYF. The CDR3 DNA reads as TGTGCCAGCAGCCTGGGGCCGGGACTAGCGGGTTACGAGCAGTACTTC. The rearrangement links TRBV5-4 to TRBJ2-7, with 12 bases lining up with TRBD2. The CDR3 consists of 16 residues. V gave up 4 bases and J gave up 4 bases; unmatched junction bases: 9. Germline V lookup: CDR1 SGHNT, CDR2 YYREEE (reference sequence).

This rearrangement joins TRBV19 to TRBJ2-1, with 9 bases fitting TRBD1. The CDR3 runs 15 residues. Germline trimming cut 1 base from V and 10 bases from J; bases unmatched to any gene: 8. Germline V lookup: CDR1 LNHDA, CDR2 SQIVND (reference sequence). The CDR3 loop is CASSIGGTGKKEQFF. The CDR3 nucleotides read TGTGCCAGTAGTATAGGGGGGACAGGGAAGAAGGAGCAGTTCTTC.

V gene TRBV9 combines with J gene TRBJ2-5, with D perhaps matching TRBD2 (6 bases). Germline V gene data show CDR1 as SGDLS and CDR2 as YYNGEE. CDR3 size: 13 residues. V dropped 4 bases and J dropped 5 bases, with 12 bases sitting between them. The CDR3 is CASSYAGFETQYF. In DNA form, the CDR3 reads TGTGCCAGCAGCTATGCGGGGTTTGAGACCCAGTACTTC.

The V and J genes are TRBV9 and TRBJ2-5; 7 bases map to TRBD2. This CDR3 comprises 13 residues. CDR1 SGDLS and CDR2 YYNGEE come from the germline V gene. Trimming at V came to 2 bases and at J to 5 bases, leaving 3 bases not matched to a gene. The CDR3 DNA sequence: TGTGCCAGCAGCGTGGGGGGGTTGGAGACCCAGTACTTC. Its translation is CASSVGGLETQYF. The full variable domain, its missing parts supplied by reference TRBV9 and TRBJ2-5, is DSGVTQTPKHLITATGQRVTLRCSPRSGDLSVYWYQQSLDQGLQFLIQYYNGEERAKGNILERFSAQQFPDLHSELNLSSLELGDSALYFCASSVGGLETQYFGPGTRLLVL.

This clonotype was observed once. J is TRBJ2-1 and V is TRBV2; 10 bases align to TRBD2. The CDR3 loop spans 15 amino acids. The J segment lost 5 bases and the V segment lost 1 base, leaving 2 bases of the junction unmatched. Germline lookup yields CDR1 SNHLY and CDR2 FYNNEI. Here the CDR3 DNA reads TGTGCCAGCAGTGAAGGACTAGCGGGTAACAATGAGCAGTTCTTC. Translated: CASSEGLAGNNEQFF.

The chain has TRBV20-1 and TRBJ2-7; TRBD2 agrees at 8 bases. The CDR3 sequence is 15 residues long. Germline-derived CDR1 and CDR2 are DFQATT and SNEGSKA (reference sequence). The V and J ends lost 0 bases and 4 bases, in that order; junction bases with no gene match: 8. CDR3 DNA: TGCAGTGCTAGAGACACCCCAGCGGGGGCTTACGAGCAGTACTTC. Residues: CSARDTPAGAYEQYF.

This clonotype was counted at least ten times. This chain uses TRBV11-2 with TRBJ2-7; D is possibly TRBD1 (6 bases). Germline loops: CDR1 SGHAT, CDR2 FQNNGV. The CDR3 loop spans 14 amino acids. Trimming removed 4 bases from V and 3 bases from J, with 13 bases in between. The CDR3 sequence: CASSSPGQDYEQYF. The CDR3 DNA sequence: TGTGCCAGCAGCTCACCGGGACAAGACTACGAGCAGTACTTC. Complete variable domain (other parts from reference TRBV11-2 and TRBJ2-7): EAGVAQSPRYKIIEKRQSVAFWCNPISGHATLYWYQQILGQGPKLLIQFQNNGVVDDSQLPKDRFSAERLKGVDSTLKIQPAKLEDSAVYLCASSSPGQDYEQYFGPGTRLTVT.

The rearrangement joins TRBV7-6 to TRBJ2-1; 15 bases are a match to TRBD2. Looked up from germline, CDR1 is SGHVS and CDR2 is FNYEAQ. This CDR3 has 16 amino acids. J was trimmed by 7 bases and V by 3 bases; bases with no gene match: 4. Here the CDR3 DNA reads TGTGCCAGCAGCTTGGGACTAGCGGGAGGTAGGAATGAGCAGTTCTTC. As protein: CASSLGLAGGRNEQFF.

CDR3 sequence: CASTSREGHTNYGYTF. CDR3 DNA: TGTGCCAGCACCTCTAGGGAAGGCCACACTAACTATGGCTACACCTTC. The J gene is TRBJ1-2, the V gene TRBV7-8; D is ambiguous. This CDR3 has 16 amino acids. Germline CDR1 SGHVS, CDR2 FQNEAQ. The V end lost 7 bases, the J end lost 0 bases, and 18 bases lay between the germline ends.

Here the CDR3 DNA reads TGTGCCAGCAGCTTAGACGATTCACCCCTCCACTTT. Protein: CASSLDDSPLHF. The rearrangement links TRBV7-2 to TRBJ1-6; no clear D. Germline-derived CDR1 and CDR2 are SGHTA and FQGNSA. With 1 base removed from V and 8 bases from J, the gap between germline ends came to 3 bases. The CDR3 has 12 amino acids.

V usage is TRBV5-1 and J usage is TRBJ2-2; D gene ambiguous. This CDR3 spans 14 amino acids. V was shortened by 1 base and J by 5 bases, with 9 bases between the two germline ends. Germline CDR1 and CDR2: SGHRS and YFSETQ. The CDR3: CASSLSTLTGELFF. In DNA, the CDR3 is TGCGCCAGCAGCTTGTCGACGCTAACCGGGGAGCTGTTTTTT.

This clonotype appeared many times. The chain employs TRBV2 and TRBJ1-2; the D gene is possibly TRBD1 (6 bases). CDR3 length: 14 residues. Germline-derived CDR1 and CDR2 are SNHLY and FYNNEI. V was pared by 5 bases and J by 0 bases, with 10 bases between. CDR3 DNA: TGTGCCAGCAGTAGGACAGAAGCTAACTATGGCTACACCTTC. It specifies CASSRTEANYGYTF.

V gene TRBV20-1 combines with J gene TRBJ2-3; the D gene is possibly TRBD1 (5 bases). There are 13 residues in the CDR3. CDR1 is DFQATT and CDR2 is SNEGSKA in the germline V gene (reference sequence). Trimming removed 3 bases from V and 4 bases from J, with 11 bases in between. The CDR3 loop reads CSASLLGPDTQYF. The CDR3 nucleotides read TGCAGTGCTAGTCTCCTGGGGCCAGATACGCAGTATTTT.

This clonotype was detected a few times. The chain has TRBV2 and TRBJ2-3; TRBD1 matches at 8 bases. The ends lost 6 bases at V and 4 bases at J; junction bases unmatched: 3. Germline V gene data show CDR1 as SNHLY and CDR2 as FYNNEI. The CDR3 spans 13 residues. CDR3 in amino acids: CASRWTGSDTQYF. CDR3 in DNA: TGTGCCAGCAGGTGGACAGGGTCAGATACGCAGTATTTT.

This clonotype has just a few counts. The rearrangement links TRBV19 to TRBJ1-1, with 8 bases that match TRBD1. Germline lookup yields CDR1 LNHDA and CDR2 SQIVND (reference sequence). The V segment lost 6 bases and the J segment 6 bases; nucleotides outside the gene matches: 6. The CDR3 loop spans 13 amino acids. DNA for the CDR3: TGTGCCAGTAGCATGACAGGGGTCGCTGAAGCTTTCTTT. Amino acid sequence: CASSMTGVAEAFF.

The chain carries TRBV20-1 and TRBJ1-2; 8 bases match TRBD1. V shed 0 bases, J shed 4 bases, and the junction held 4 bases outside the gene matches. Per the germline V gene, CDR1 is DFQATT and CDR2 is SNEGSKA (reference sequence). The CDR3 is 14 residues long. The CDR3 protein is CSARDLDRAYGYTF. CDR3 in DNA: TGCAGTGCTAGAGATCTGGACAGGGCCTATGGCTACACCTTC.

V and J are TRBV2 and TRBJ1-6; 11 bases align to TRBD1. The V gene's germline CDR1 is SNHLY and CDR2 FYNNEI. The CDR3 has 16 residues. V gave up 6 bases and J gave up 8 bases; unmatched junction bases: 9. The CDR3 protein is CASSQDRGQRDSPLHF. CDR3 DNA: TGTGCCAGCAGCCAGGACAGGGGGCAAAGAGATTCACCCCTCCACTTT.

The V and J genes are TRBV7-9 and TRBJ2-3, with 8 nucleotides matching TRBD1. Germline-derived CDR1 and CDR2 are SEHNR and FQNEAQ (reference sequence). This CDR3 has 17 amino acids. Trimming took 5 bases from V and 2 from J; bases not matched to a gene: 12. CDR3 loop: CASSAASRGPITDTQYF. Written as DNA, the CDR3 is TGTGCCAGCAGCGCAGCCTCCAGGGGGCCGATCACAGATACGCAGTATTTT.

CDR3 DNA sequence: TGTGCCAGCAGTTCGGACCCAAGCTCCTACAATGAGCAGTTCTTC. This encodes CASSSDPSSYNEQFF. This chain links TRBV9 with TRBJ2-1; the D is unclear. There are 15 residues in the CDR3. Trimming removed 5 bases from V and 0 bases from J, with 12 bases in between. Per the germline V gene, CDR1 is SGDLS and CDR2 is YYNGEE.